The TCR beta chain described here comes from a study of blood T cell repertoires in COVID-19. Across the whole study: COVID-19 samples from acute and convalescent phases originated in the United States, Italy and Spain. Sample material is recorded as cDNA or gDNA derived from T cells, B-cell-depleted T cells, or PBMCs.

In its sample, this clone was seen once. There are 17 residues in the CDR3. With V trimmed by 2 bases and J by 2 bases, 10 bases remained unmatched. CDR1 and CDR2 (germline): SGDLS, YYNGEE. The Seattle site enrolled patients during active infection and followed them longitudinally. Original processing notes: From reference gene primer amplification, estimates of nucleated cell counts were derived. The protocol was immunoSEQ multiplex PCR, while the TCRdb copy is restricted to in-frame clones and leaves out a portion. V, J and clone size are those of that table, while D and trimming were read from the DNA. The data contain about 300,000 clones, approximately 88% of them seen just once; the ten biggest clones take up roughly 1.5%.

The TCR sequence derives from a human donor with COVID-19, enrolled during active disease. The donor label of this sample is uncertain. The chain has TRBV9 and TRBJ2-7; 10 bases match TRBD2. Source material: peripheral blood. The chain's CDR3 is CASSVGSSGTSAYEQYF. CDR3 DNA: TGTGCCAGCAGCGTCGGGAGCAGTGGGACTAGCGCCTACGAGCAGTACTTC.